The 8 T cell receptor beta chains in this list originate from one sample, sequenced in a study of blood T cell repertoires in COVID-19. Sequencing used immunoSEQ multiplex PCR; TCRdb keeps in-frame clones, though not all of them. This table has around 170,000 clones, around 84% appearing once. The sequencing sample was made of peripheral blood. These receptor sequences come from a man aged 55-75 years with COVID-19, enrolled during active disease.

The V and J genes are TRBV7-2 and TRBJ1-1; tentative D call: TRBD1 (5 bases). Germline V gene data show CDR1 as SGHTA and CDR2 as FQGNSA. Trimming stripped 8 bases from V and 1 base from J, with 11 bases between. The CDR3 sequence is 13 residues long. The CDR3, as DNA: TGTGCCAGCGCAGGACAAACGAACACTGAAGCTTTCTTT. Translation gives CASAGQTNTEAFF. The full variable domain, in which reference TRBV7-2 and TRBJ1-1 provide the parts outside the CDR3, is GAGVSQSPSNKVTEKGKDVELRCDPISGHTALYWYRQSLGQGLEFLIYFQGNSAPDKSGLPSDRFSAERTGGSVSTLTIQRTQQEDSAVYLCASAGQTNTEAFFGQGTRLTVV.

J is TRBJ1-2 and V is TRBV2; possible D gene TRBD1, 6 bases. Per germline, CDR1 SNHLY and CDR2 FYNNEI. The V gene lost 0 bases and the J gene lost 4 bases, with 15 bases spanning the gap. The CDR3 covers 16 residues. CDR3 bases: TGTGCCAGCAGTGAAGCCCGGACAGATCCTCTCTATGGCTACACCTTC. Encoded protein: CASSEARTDPLYGYTF.

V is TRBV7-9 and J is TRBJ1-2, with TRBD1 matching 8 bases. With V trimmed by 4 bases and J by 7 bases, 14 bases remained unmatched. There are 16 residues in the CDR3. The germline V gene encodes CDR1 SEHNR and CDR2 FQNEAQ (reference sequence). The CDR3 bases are TGTGCCAGCAGCTCGCCGGCGGTACAGGGGGTAGGTGGCTACACCTTC. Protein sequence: CASSSPAVQGVGGYTF.

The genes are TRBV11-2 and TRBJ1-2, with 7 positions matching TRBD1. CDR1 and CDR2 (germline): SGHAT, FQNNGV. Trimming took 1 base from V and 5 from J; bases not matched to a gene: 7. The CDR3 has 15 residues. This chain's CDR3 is CASSLAMTGRYGYTF. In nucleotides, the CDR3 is TGTGCCAGCAGCTTAGCAATGACAGGGAGATATGGCTACACCTTC.

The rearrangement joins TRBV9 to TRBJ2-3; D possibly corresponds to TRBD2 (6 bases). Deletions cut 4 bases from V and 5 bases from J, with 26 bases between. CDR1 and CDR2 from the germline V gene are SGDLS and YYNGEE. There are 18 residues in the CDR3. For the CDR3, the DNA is TGTGCCAGCAGCCCCTCCCTCGGGGACTTCTCCCTCAGAGATACGCAGTATTTT. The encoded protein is CASSPSLGDFSLRDTQYF. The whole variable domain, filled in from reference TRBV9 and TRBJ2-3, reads DSGVTQTPKHLITATGQRVTLRCSPRSGDLSVYWYQQSLDQGLQFLIQYYNGEERAKGNILERFSAQQFPDLHSELNLSSLELGDSALYFCASSPSLGDFSLRDTQYFGPGTRLTVL.

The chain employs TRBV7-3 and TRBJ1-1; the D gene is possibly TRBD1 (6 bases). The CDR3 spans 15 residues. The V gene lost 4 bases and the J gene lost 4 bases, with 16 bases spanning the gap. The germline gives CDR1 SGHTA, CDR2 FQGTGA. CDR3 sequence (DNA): TGTGCCAGCAGCTCTCACGGACAGAGATTCACTGAAGCTTTCTTT. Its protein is CASSSHGQRFTEAFF.

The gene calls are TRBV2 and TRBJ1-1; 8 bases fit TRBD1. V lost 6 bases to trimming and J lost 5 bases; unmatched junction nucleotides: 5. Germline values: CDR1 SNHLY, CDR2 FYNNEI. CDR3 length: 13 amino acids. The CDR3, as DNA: TGTGCCAGCAGCCCCAGGGGGCCGACTGAAGCTTTCTTT. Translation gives CASSPRGPTEAFF. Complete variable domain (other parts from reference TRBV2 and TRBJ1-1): EPEVTQTPSHQVTQMGQEVILRCVPISNHLYFYWYRQILGQKVEFLVSFYNNEISEKSEIFDDQFSVERPDGSNFTLKIRSTKLEDSAMYFCASSPRGPTEAFFGQGTRLTVV.

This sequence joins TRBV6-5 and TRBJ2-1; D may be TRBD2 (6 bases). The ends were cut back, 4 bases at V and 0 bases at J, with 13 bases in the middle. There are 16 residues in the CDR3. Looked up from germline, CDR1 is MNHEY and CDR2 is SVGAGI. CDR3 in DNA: TGTGCCAGCAGTTCGGGACTTCAATCCTCCTACAATGAGCAGTTCTTC. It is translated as CASSSGLQSSYNEQFF.